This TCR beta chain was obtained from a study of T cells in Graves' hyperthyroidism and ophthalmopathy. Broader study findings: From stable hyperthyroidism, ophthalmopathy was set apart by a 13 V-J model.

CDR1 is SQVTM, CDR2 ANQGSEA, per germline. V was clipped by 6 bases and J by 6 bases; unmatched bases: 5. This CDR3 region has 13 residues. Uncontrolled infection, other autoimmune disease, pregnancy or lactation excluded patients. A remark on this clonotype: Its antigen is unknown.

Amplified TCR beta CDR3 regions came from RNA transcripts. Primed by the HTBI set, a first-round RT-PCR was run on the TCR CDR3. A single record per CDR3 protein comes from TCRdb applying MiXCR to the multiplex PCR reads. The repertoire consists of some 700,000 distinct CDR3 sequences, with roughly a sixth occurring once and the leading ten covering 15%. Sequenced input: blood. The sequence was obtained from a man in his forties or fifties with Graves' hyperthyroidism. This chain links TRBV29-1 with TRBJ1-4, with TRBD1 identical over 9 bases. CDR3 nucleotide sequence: TGCAGCGTCCACCGGACAGGGGATGAAAAACTGTTTTTT. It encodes CSVHRTGDEKLFF.